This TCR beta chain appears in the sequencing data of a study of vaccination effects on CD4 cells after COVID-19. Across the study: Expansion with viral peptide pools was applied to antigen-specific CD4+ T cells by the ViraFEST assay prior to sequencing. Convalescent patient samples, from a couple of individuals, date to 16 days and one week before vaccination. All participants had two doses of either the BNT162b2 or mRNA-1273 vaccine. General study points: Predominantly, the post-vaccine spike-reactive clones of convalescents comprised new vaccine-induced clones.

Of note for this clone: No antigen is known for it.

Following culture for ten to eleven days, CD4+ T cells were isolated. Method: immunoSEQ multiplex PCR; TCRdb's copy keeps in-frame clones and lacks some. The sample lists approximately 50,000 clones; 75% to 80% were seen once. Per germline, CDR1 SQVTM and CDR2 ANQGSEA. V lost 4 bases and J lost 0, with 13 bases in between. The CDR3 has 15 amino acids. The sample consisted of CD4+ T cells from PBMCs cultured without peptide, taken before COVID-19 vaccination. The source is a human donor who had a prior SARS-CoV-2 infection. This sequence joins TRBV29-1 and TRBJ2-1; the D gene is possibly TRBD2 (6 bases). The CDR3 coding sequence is TGCAGCGTTGGGGGACTCAGGAGCTCCTACAATGAGCAGTTCTTC. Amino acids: CSVGGLRSSYNEQFF.